These 2 T cell receptor beta chains came from one sample sequenced in a study of blood T cell repertoires in COVID-19. The assay was immunoSEQ multiplex PCR, and TCRdb's table has in-frame clones only and misses some. The sample includes roughly 260,000 clones, 91% of them seen just once. The sequenced sample consisted of peripheral blood. The receptors derive from a person aged 18-35 years with COVID-19, enrolled during active disease.

The rearrangement joins TRBV27 to TRBJ2-1; 9 nucleotides agree with TRBD2. This CDR3 has 16 amino acids. In germline, CDR1 is MNHEY, CDR2 SMNVEV (reference sequence). V lost 1 base and J lost 5; bases outside the gene matches: 6. DNA of the CDR3: TGTGCCAGCAGTTTATATATGGCGGGAGGGAACAATGAGCAGTTCTTC. Encoded protein: CASSLYMAGGNNEQFF.

This clone was seen only once. This sequence joins TRBV10-3 and TRBJ1-1; tentatively, D is TRBD1 (5 bases). V lost 6 bases to trimming and J lost 3 bases, with 14 bases between them. The germline CDR1 and CDR2 sequences are ENHRY and SYGVKD. The CDR3 is made up of 14 amino acids. CDR3 residues: CAIRGRVSDTEAFF. The CDR3 DNA sequence: TGTGCCATCAGAGGCAGGGTATCGGACACTGAAGCTTTCTTT.